The sequence of this T cell receptor beta chain was determined in a study of cytomegalovirus exposure and HLA in healthy donors. There are a few counts of this clone. The CDR3 is 15 amino acids. The germline V gene encodes CDR1 SGHKS and CDR2 YYEKEE (reference sequence). V shed 0 bases and J shed 2 bases, with 12 bases lying between them. In the PCR, 60 Vbeta and 13 Jbeta primers were used. Method: immunoSEQ multiplex PCR; TCRdb's copy keeps in-frame clones and lacks some. The profile shows roughly 120,000 clones, 65% to 85% of them singletons. This chain joins TRBV5-5 and TRBJ2-7; D may be TRBD1 (6 bases). This clonotype was obtained from a man aged 50 or older in good health and CMV-seropositive. Sequencing was carried out using PBMCs. The CDR3 DNA sequence: TGTGCCAGCAGCTTGGAGGGGGTGGACCCCTACGAGCAGTACTTC. Residues: CASSLEGVDPYEQYF. The whole variable domain, filled in from reference TRBV5-5 and TRBJ2-7, reads DAGVTQSPTHLIKTRGQQVTLRCSPISGHKSVSWYQQVLGQGPQFIFQYYEKEERGRGNFPDRFSARQFPNYSSELNVNALLLGDSALYLCASSLEGVDPYEQYFGPGTRLTVT.